These T cell receptor beta chains were read from a single sample in a study of Graves' ophthalmopathy and Graves' hyperthyroidism. From the multiplex PCR reads, TCRdb called clonotypes with MiXCR, one entry per CDR3 protein. The sample lists some 210,000 distinct CDR3 sequences; roughly 27% were seen once. Sequenced sample: peripheral blood. Every receptor here comes from a man aged 45-65 years with Graves' ophthalmopathy. Both conserved end residues are part of each CDR3. Fields, in order: J gene, clone size, D gene, V gene, CDR3 protein, CDR3 DNA. The D gene is left open where the match is weak. Some rows have no size entry. The others give once, few or many, or a class for an expanded clone.

J gene: TRBJ2-4; clone size: .; D gene: TRBD1; V gene: TRBV7-3; CDR3 protein: CASSLTPRDRVLF; CDR3 DNA: TGTGCCAGCAGCTTAACGCCACGGGACAGGGTTCTCTTC
J gene: TRBJ1-2; clone size: .; D gene: TRBD1; V gene: TRBV5-6; CDR3 protein: CASNRQGADYGYTF; CDR3 DNA: TGTGCCAGCAATAGACAGGGTGCTGACTATGGCTACACCTTC
J gene: TRBJ2-7; clone size: many; D gene: .; V gene: TRBV29-1; CDR3 protein: CSVGVRPYEQYF; CDR3 DNA: TGCAGCGTTGGTGTCAGACCCTACGAGCAGTACTTC
J gene: TRBJ1-1; clone size: .; D gene: TRBD1; V gene: TRBV6-2/TRBV6-3; CDR3 protein: CASSQQGAGHTEAFF; CDR3 DNA: TGTGCCAGCAGCCAACAGGGGGCTGGGCACACTGAAGCTTTCTTT
J gene: TRBJ1-2; clone size: many; D gene: .; V gene: TRBV29-1; CDR3 protein: CSVEGGRSVGGYTF; CDR3 DNA: TGCAGCGTTGAAGGGGGGAGGAGTGTAGGTGGCTACACCTTC
J gene: TRBJ2-7; clone size: many; D gene: .; V gene: TRBV5-1; CDR3 protein: CASSLGAGSYEQYF; CDR3 DNA: TGCGCCAGCAGCTTGGGGGCAGGTAGCTACGAGCAGTACTTC
J gene: TRBJ1-1; clone size: once; D gene: .; V gene: TRBV27; CDR3 protein: CASSLGGGLNTEAFF; CDR3 DNA: TGTGCCAGCAGCCTTGGTGGGGGGCTGAACACTGAAGCTTTCTTT
J gene: TRBJ1-1; clone size: .; D gene: .; V gene: TRBV19; CDR3 protein: CASNQAFF; CDR3 DNA: TGTGCCAGTAATCAGGCTTTCTTT
J gene: TRBJ2-2; clone size: many; D gene: TRBD1; V gene: TRBV28; CDR3 protein: CASTLQGFLNTGELFF; CDR3 DNA: TGTGCCAGCACCCTACAGGGGTTCTTGAACACCGGGGAGCTGTTTTTT
J gene: TRBJ2-7; clone size: .; D gene: .; V gene: TRBV28; CDR3 protein: CASSSSPSEPYF; CDR3 DNA: TGTGCCAGCAGTTCCTCGCCCTCGGAGCCGTACTTC
J gene: TRBJ2-7; clone size: many; D gene: .; V gene: TRBV20-1; CDR3 protein: CSARAIGSYEQYF; CDR3 DNA: TGCAGTGCTAGGGCTATCGGGAGCTACGAGCAGTACTTC
J gene: TRBJ1-3; clone size: many; D gene: TRBD1; V gene: TRBV20-1; CDR3 protein: CSAPAPRGLPRGNTIYF; CDR3 DNA: TGCAGTGCTCCTGCCCCCAGGGGGCTGCCTAGAGGAAACACCATATATTTT
J gene: TRBJ2-7; clone size: many; D gene: TRBD1; V gene: TRBV19; CDR3 protein: CASSIDPGTGQGSYEQYF; CDR3 DNA: TGTGCCAGTAGTATAGATCCCGGGACGGGACAGGGTTCCTACGAGCAGTACTTC
J gene: TRBJ2-5; clone size: .; D gene: .; V gene: TRBV28; CDR3 protein: CASSSTTAKETQYF; CDR3 DNA: TGTGCCAGCAGTTCCACGACAGCCAAAGAGACCCAGTACTTC
J gene: TRBJ2-7; clone size: many; D gene: TRBD2; V gene: TRBV7-8; CDR3 protein: CASSLVGGGEQYF; CDR3 DNA: TGTGCCAGCAGCTTAGTCGGGGGGGGCGAGCAGTACTTC
J gene: TRBJ2-7; clone size: .; D gene: TRBD1; V gene: TRBV20-1; CDR3 protein: CSAYRGTEQYF; CDR3 DNA: TGCAGTGCTTACAGGGGCACCGAGCAGTACTTC
J gene: TRBJ1-1; clone size: .; D gene: TRBD1; V gene: TRBV12-3/TRBV12-4; CDR3 protein: CASSPDRVGTEAFF; CDR3 DNA: TGTGCCAGCAGCCCGGACAGGGTAGGGACTGAAGCTTTCTTT
J gene: TRBJ1-2; clone size: many; D gene: .; V gene: TRBV19; CDR3 protein: CASSISPTAPGIWYTF; CDR3 DNA: TGTGCCAGTAGTATTAGTCCGACGGCCCCTGGAATATGGTACACCTTC
J gene: TRBJ2-7; clone size: many; D gene: .; V gene: TRBV12-3/TRBV12-4; CDR3 protein: CASSYLIADSYEQYF; CDR3 DNA: TGTGCCAGCAGCTACCTAATAGCGGACTCCTACGAGCAGTACTTC
J gene: TRBJ2-7; clone size: once; D gene: .; V gene: TRBV11-2; CDR3 protein: CASSLAEAGQYF; CDR3 DNA: TGTGCCAGCAGCTTAGCGGAGGCCGGGCAGTACTTC
J gene: TRBJ2-5; clone size: .; D gene: .; V gene: TRBV12-3/TRBV12-4; CDR3 protein: CASSRTTGKAETQYF; CDR3 DNA: TGTGCCAGCAGTCGTACGACAGGCAAGGCGGAGACCCAGTACTTC
J gene: TRBJ2-7; clone size: many; D gene: TRBD2; V gene: TRBV6-1; CDR3 protein: CASSKTSGSFSDYEQYF; CDR3 DNA: TGTGCCAGCAGTAAGACTAGCGGGAGTTTTTCGGACTACGAGCAGTACTTC